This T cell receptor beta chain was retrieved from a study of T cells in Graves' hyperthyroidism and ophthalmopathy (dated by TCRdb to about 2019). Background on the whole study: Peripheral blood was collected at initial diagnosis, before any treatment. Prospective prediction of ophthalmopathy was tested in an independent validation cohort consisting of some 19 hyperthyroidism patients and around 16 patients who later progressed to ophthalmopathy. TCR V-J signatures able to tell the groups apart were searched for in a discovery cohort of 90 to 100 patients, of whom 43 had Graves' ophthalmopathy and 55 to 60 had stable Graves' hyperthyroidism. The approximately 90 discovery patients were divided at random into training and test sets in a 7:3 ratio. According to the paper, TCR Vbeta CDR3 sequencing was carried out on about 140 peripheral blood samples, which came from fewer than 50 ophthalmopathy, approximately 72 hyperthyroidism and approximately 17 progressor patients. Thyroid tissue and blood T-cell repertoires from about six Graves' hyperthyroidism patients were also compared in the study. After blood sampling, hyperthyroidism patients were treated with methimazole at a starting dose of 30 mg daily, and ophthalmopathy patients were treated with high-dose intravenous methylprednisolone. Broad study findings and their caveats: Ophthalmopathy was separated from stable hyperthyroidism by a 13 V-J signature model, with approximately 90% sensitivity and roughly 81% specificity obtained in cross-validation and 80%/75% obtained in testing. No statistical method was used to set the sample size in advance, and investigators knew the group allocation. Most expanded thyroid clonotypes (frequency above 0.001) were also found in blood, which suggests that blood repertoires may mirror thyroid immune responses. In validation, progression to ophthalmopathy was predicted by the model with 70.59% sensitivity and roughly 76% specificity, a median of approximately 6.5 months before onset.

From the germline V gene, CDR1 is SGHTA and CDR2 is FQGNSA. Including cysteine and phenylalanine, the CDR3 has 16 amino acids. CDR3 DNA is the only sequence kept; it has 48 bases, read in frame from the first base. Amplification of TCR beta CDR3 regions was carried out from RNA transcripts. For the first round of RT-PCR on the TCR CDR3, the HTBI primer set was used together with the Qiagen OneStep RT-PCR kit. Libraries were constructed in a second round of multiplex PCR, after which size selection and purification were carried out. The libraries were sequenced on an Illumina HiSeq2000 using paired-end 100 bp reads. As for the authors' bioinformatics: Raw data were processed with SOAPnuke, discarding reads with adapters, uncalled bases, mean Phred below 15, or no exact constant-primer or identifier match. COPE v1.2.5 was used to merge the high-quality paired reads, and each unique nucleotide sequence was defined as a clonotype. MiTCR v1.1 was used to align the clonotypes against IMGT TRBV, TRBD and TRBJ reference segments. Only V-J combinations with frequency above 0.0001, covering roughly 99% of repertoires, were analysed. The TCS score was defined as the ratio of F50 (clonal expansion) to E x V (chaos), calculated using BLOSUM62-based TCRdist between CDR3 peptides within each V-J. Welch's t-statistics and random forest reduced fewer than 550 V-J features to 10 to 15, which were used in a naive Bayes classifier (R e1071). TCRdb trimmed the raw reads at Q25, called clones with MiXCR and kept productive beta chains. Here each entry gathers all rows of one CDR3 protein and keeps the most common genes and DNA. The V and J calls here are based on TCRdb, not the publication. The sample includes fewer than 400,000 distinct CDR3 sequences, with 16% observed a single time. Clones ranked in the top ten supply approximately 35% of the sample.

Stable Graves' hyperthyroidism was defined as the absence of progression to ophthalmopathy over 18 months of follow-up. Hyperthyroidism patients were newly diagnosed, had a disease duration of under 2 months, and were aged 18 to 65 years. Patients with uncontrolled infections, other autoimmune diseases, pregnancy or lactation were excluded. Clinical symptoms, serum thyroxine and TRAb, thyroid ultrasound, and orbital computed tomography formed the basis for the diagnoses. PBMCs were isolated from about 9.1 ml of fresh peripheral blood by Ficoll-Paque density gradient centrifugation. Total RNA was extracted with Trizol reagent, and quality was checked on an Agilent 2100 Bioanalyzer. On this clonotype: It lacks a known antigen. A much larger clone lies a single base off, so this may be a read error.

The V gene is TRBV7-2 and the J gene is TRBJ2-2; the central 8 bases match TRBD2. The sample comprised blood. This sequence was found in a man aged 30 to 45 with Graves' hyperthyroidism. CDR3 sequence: CASSSGTRSRVGGLFF. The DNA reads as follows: TGTGCCAGCAGCTCCGGGACTAGGTCGCGCGTCGGGGGGCTGTTTTTT.